These 20 T cell receptor beta chains came from one sample sequenced in a study of radiotherapy plus CTLA-4 blockade in lung cancer. Measured with immunoSEQ multiplex PCR; TCRdb has only the in-frame clones, and not every one. The data show about 90,000 clones, about two thirds seen once. The specimen was peripheral blood, collected from a patient treated with radiotherapy plus ipilimumab. Receptor source: a human donor with non-small cell lung cancer that progressed on radiotherapy plus ipilimumab.

This clone was picked up a small number of times. The rearrangement joins TRBV6-1 to TRBJ2-6, with 7 bases lining up with TRBD2. The trim removed 1 base at V and 0 bases at J, leaving 15 bases unmatched. The CDR3 loop spans 21 amino acids. The germline V gene encodes CDR1 MNHNS and CDR2 SASEGT. CDR3 nucleotides: TGTGCCAGCAGTGAAGGATTTTGGACGGGACTAAGAAACTCTGGGGCCAACGTCCTGACTTTC. Translating gives CASSEGFWTGLRNSGANVLTF.

The chain uses TRBV4-2 and TRBJ2-5; D uncertain. CDR3 length equals 17 residues. CDR1 is LGHNA and CDR2 is YNFKEQ in the germline V gene. The ends were cut back, 1 base at V and 5 bases at J, with 20 bases in the middle. The CDR3, as DNA: TGTGCCAGCAGCCAAGTAGATAGGCCGGCCATTGCCGAGACCCAGTACTTC. Its translation is CASSQVDRPAIAETQYF.

This clone was detected once. The J gene is TRBJ2-2, the V gene TRBV28; D is possibly TRBD1 (6 bases). Germline V CDR1 and CDR2: MDHEN, SYDVKM. The V end lost 6 bases, the J end lost 0 bases, and 11 bases lay between the germline ends. This CDR3 region has 15 residues. The CDR3 loop is CASSSTGTNTGELFF. The CDR3 region has the DNA TGTGCCAGCAGCTCAACAGGGACGAACACCGGGGAGCTGTTTTTT.

About this clone itself: A junction end diverges from the germline sequence, so it may reflect a read error. This chain uses TRBV7-9 with TRBJ2-2; perhaps TRBD2 as D (5 bases). The germline V gene encodes CDR1 SEHNR and CDR2 FQNEAQ (reference sequence). This CDR3 has 15 amino acids. DNA for the CDR3: TGTGCCAGCAGCCCTCGGGAAGGATACACCGGGAAGCTGTTTTTT. It is translated as CASSPREGYTGKLFF.

This rearrangement joins TRBV5-1 to TRBJ2-6, with D perhaps assigned TRBD1 or TRBD2 (6 bases each). V lost 0 bases to trimming and J lost 1 base, with 14 bases between them. This CDR3 is 18 amino acids long. The germline V gene has CDR1 SGHRS and CDR2 YFSETQ. CDR3 sequence (DNA): TGCGCCAGCAGCTTGGAGGGGGGATACCATTCTGGGGCCAACGTCCTGACTTTC. Protein product: CASSLEGGYHSGANVLTF.

A few counts support this clone. This CDR3 is CSAHRQDTTNYGYTF. The CDR3 bases are TGCAGCGCCCACAGACAGGATACTACTAACTATGGCTACACCTTC. The chain uses TRBV29-1 and TRBJ1-2, with D possibly being TRBD1 (6 bases). The CDR3 extends over 15 amino acids. Germline V gene sequence: CDR1 SQVTM, CDR2 ANQGSEA. V was shortened by 7 bases and J by 0 bases, with 18 bases between the two germline ends.

The gene calls are TRBV5-6 and TRBJ2-7, with 8 bases identical to TRBD1. CDR3 length: 14 residues. V lost 2 bases, J lost 3 bases, and 4 bases stayed unmatched. CDR1 SGHDT and CDR2 YYEEEE come from the germline V gene. CDR3 protein: CASSFGTGYYEQYF. The DNA of the CDR3 is TGTGCCAGCAGCTTTGGGACAGGTTACTACGAGCAGTACTTC.

The J gene is TRBJ2-5, the V gene TRBV7-9; D perhaps matches TRBD2 (5 bases). The closer fit of TRBJ2-7 to the DNA end suggests the J call may be wrong. The CDR3 has 13 residues. Germline V gives CDR1 SEHNR, CDR2 FQNEAQ (reference sequence). CDR3 DNA sequence: TGTGCCAGCAGCGTGGAGGTGTCCTACGAGCAGTACTTC. As protein: CASSVEVSYEQYF.

V usage is TRBV5-1 and J usage is TRBJ2-5; weak D call: TRBD2 (5 bases). The V gene lost 0 bases and the J gene lost 2 bases, with 8 bases spanning the gap. Per the germline V gene, CDR1 is SGHRS and CDR2 is YFSETQ. CDR3 size: 14 residues. CDR3 residues: CASSLGLLQETQYF. Written as DNA, the CDR3 is TGCGCCAGCAGCTTGGGACTATTACAAGAGACCCAGTACTTC. Supplemented by reference TRBV5-1 and TRBJ2-5, the full variable domain reads KAGVTQTPRYLIKTRGQQVTLSCSPISGHRSVSWYQQTPGQGLQFLFEYFSETQRNKGNFPGRFSGRQFSNSRSEMNVSTLELGDSALYLCASSLGLLQETQYFGPGTRLLVL.

The chain uses TRBV7-2 and TRBJ1-4; D might be TRBD1 (6 bases). The CDR3 has 15 amino acids. Germline CDR1 is SGHTA and CDR2 is FQGNSA. V lost 5 bases to trimming and J lost 4 bases, with 14 bases between them. CDR3 bases: TGTGCCAGCAGCCGACGACAGGCCCGTAATGAAAAACTGTTTTTT. This sequence encodes CASSRRQARNEKLFF.

The chain is built from TRBV9 and TRBJ2-1, with TRBD1 matching over 10 bases. J was trimmed by 8 bases and V by 4 bases; bases with no gene match: 12. Germline loops: CDR1 SGDLS, CDR2 YYNGEE. The CDR3 contains 16 residues. CDR3 nucleotides: TGTGCCAGCAGCCCCCTAAGGGGGACAGGGGTCGATGAGCAGTTCTTC. It specifies CASSPLRGTGVDEQFF.

The V gene is TRBV9, the J gene TRBJ2-3, with TRBD2 matching over 7 bases. V gave up 3 bases and J gave up 3 bases; unmatched junction bases: 4. Germline V gene lookup returns CDR1 SGDLS and CDR2 YYNGEE. The CDR3 totals 14 residues. CDR3 coding DNA: TGTGCCAGCAGCGCCGCTAGCGGAACAGATACGCAGTATTTT. Translating it yields CASSAASGTDTQYF.

CDR3 sequence: CSVWTGPGELFF. The CDR3 DNA follows: TGCAGCGTTTGGACAGGGCCCGGGGAGCTGTTTTTT. This chain connects TRBV29-1 to TRBJ2-2; 8 nucleotides line up with TRBD1. Losses at the gene ends were 5 bases for V and 6 bases for J; bases not matched to a gene: 2. Per germline, CDR1 SQVTM and CDR2 ANQGSEA. This CDR3 region has 12 residues.

This rearrangement joins TRBV7-2 to TRBJ2-1, with D uncertain. Trimming stripped 2 bases from V and 6 bases from J, with 14 bases between. CDR3 length: 15 amino acids. CDR1 and CDR2 from the germline V gene are SGHTA and FQGNSA. CDR3 sequence reads: CASSLWGTLGNEQFF. CDR3 coding DNA: TGTGCCAGCAGCTTATGGGGTACACTTGGCAATGAGCAGTTCTTC.

The rearrangement uses TRBV18 and TRBJ2-2, with D perhaps being TRBD1 or TRBD2 (5 bases each). The CDR3 is 16 residues long. The V gene lost 6 bases and the J gene lost 2 bases, with 16 bases spanning the gap. The germline V gene has CDR1 KGHSH and CDR2 LQKENI. This chain's CDR3 is CASSKTSGPNTGELFF. CDR3 coding DNA: TGTGCCAGCTCTAAGACATCGGGGCCCAACACCGGGGAGCTGTTTTTT.

CDR3 nucleotides: TGTGCCAGCAGCATTCCCCAGTTCTTAGCCAAAAACATTCAGTACTTC. Protein product: CASSIPQFLAKNIQYF. The chain uses TRBV21-1 and TRBJ2-4; no check of the table's D call, TRBD1, against the DNA was made. TRBV21-1 is assigned pseudogene status. This CDR3 comprises 16 residues.

This chain joins TRBV19 and TRBJ2-2; possible D gene TRBD1, 9 bases. CDR1 and CDR2 (germline): LNHDA, SQIVND (reference sequence). V dropped 4 bases and J dropped 5 bases, with 23 bases sitting between them. This CDR3 contains 18 residues. This CDR3 reads CASSKGQGLGGRTGELFF. DNA of the CDR3: TGTGCCAGTAGTAAGGGACAGGGTCTGGGCGGGAGGACCGGGGAGCTGTTTTTT.

The V gene is TRBV18, the J gene TRBJ1-1; 7 bases are shared with TRBD1. Germline V gene lookup returns CDR1 KGHSH and CDR2 LQKENI. The CDR3 contains 14 residues. With V trimmed by 5 bases and J by 0 bases, 3 bases remained unmatched. The CDR3 DNA is TGTGCCAGCTCATTAACAGGGGTGAACACTGAAGCTTTCTTT. Protein product: CASSLTGVNTEAFF.

This clone was recorded once. The gene calls are TRBV7-2 and TRBJ2-2; D might be TRBD1 (5 bases). Trimming left V 1 base short and J 2 bases short, with 11 bases between. Germline values: CDR1 SGHTA, CDR2 FQGNSA. The CDR3 has 16 amino acids. The CDR3 sequence is CASSLGGRVNTGELFF. CDR3 DNA: TGTGCCAGCAGCTTAGGAGGCAGGGTTAACACCGGGGAGCTGTTTTTT. The variable domain in full, completed from reference TRBV7-2 and TRBJ2-2, reads GAGVSQSPSNKVTEKGKDVELRCDPISGHTALYWYRQSLGQGLEFLIYFQGNSAPDKSGLPSDRFSAERTGGSVSTLTIQRTQQEDSAVYLCASSLGGRVNTGELFFGEGSRLTVL.

This rearrangement joins TRBV5-4 to TRBJ1-1; TRBD1 aligns across 7 bases. Germline V gives CDR1 SGHNT, CDR2 YYREEE (reference sequence). This CDR3 is built from 12 residues. The V gene end was trimmed by 4 bases and the J gene end by 8 bases; junction bases not matched to a gene: 5. CDR3 in DNA: TGTGCCAGCAGCCATCAGACAGGGGAAGCTTTCTTT. Its protein is CASSHQTGEAFF.